The subject of this entry is one T cell receptor (beta chain). Its cognate antigen is unknown. This sample stems from a study of T-cell memory formation after mild COVID-19. For the study at large: There were largely donor-specific TCR clusters.

Each CDR3 protein is one row after TCRdb ran MiXCR on the 5' RACE reads. The profile shows 540,000 or so distinct CDR3 sequences, about a fifth of them singletons. Study-wide results and limits: The pre-infection memory compartment contained some responding clones, suggesting cross-reactive memory joined.

This CDR3 has 15 residues. The V end lost 2 bases, the J end lost 5 bases, and 15 bases lay between the germline ends. This receptor was identified in an adult woman who had mild COVID-19 (a few samples of this study predate the infection). Cell type and time point are not known. Sequencing was performed on PBMCs or a T cell subset sorted from them (not recorded which). This chain links TRBV12-3 or TRBV12-4 with TRBJ2-5, with TRBD2 as a possible D gene (6 bases). CDR3 loop: CASSLTQTRRETQYF. The DNA for the CDR3 is TGTGCCAGCAGTTTAACGCAGACTAGGCGGGAGACCCAGTACTTC.